The rows below give T cell receptor beta chains drawn from one sample of a study of blood T cell repertoires in COVID-19. Clones were read by immunoSEQ multiplex PCR, and TCRdb kept only the in-frame ones, dropping some. The data show 180,000 or so clones, about 85% seen once. The sequencing sample was made of peripheral blood. These receptors were taken from a woman aged 55-69 years with acute or convalescent COVID-19. CDR3s include the opening cysteine and the closing phenylalanine or tryptophan. D genes are given only for firm matches. For some rows the clone size is stated as once, few or many, or as a class when expanded; others skip it.

j_call d_call clone_size v_call cdr3_aa cdr3_nt
TRBJ2-1 NA NA TRBV5-4 CATGDFQFNNEQFF TGTGCCACTGGGGACTTCCAGTTTAACAATGAGCAGTTCTTC
TRBJ1-3 NA NA TRBV4-2 CASEGGNTIYF TGTGCCAGCGAGGGTGGAAACACCATATATTTT
TRBJ1-2 TRBD1 NA TRBV9 CASSPNRGQAYGYTF TGTGCCAGCAGCCCGAACCGCGGACAGGCCTATGGCTACACCTTC
TRBJ2-2 TRBD2 NA TRBV2 CASSRPSGINTGELFF TGTGCCAGCAGTCGCCCTAGCGGGATTAACACCGGGGAGCTGTTTTTT
TRBJ1-1 TRBD1 NA TRBV28 CASPPPGQGAGTNTEAFF TGTGCCAGCCCTCCGCCGGGACAGGGGGCGGGGACGAACACTGAAGCTTTCTTT
TRBJ1-6 NA once TRBV9 CASSALDTNNSPLHF TGTGCCAGCAGCGCCCTGGACACTAATAATTCACCCCTCCACTTT
TRBJ2-2 NA NA TRBV7-8 CASSPQDSSPTGELFF TGTGCCAGCAGCCCTCAGGACAGTAGCCCCACCGGGGAGCTGTTTTTT
TRBJ1-5 NA NA TRBV28 CASSSITRTGSNQPQHF TGTGCCAGCAGTTCAATTACTCGGACGGGAAGCAATCAGCCCCAGCATTTT
TRBJ2-3 NA NA TRBV10-1 CASSESRDWGDTQYF TGCGCCAGCAGTGAGTCCAGGGACTGGGGAGATACGCAGTATTTT
TRBJ2-4 NA NA TRBV4-1 CASSQTQGTTGNIQYF TGCGCCAGCAGCCAAACCCAGGGGACAACGGGAAACATTCAGTACTTC
TRBJ1-4 NA NA TRBV6-5 CAIRQVNEKLFF TGTGCCATACGACAGGTTAATGAAAAACTGTTTTTT
TRBJ1-2 NA NA TRBV5-5 CASSPTGLGNYGYTF TGTGCCAGCAGCCCAACAGGGCTTGGGAACTATGGCTACACCTTC
TRBJ2-1 TRBD1 NA TRBV5-1 CASSQGQYNEQFF TGCGCCAGCAGCCAGGGACAGTACAATGAGCAGTTCTTC
TRBJ2-3 TRBD2 NA TRBV9 CASQLAESTDTQYF TGTGCCAGCCAACTAGCGGAAAGCACAGATACGCAGTATTTT
TRBJ2-7 TRBD1 once TRBV10-3 CAISVVPGQGDEQYF TGTGCCATCAGTGTCGTCCCGGGACAGGGTGACGAGCAGTACTTC
TRBJ2-1 TRBD2 NA TRBV11-3 CASSYRTSGRSYNEQFF TGTGCCAGCAGCTACAGGACTAGCGGGCGATCCTACAATGAGCAGTTCTTC
TRBJ2-1 NA once TRBV7-8 CASSLARRVNEQFF TGTGCCAGCAGCTTAGCCAGGAGGGTGAATGAGCAGTTCTTC
TRBJ2-1 TRBD2 once TRBV14 CASSPRTSGTQFF TGTGCCAGCAGCCCGCGGACTAGCGGGACACAGTTCTTC
TRBJ2-2 NA few TRBV18 CASSPRRFENTGELFF TGTGCCAGCTCACCACGGCGGTTTGAGAACACCGGGGAGCTGTTTTTT
TRBJ2-3 NA NA TRBV11-3 CASSFRGGTDTQYF TGTGCCAGCAGCTTCAGGGGAGGCACAGATACGCAGTATTTT
TRBJ1-2 TRBD1 NA TRBV9 CASSPRTGANYGYTF TGTGCCAGCAGCCCCCGGACAGGGGCCAACTATGGCTACACCTTC
TRBJ2-1 TRBD2 NA TRBV4-2 CASSQPGLAGNNEQFF TGTGCCAGCAGCCAGCCGGGACTAGCGGGCAACAATGAGCAGTTCTTC
TRBJ2-5 TRBD2 NA TRBV10-2 CASHFSGEETQYF TGCGCCAGCCACTTTAGCGGGGAAGAGACCCAGTACTTC
TRBJ1-5 TRBD1 NA TRBV30 CAWSSGTGNQPQHF TGTGCCTGGAGCTCCGGGACAGGCAATCAGCCCCAGCATTTT